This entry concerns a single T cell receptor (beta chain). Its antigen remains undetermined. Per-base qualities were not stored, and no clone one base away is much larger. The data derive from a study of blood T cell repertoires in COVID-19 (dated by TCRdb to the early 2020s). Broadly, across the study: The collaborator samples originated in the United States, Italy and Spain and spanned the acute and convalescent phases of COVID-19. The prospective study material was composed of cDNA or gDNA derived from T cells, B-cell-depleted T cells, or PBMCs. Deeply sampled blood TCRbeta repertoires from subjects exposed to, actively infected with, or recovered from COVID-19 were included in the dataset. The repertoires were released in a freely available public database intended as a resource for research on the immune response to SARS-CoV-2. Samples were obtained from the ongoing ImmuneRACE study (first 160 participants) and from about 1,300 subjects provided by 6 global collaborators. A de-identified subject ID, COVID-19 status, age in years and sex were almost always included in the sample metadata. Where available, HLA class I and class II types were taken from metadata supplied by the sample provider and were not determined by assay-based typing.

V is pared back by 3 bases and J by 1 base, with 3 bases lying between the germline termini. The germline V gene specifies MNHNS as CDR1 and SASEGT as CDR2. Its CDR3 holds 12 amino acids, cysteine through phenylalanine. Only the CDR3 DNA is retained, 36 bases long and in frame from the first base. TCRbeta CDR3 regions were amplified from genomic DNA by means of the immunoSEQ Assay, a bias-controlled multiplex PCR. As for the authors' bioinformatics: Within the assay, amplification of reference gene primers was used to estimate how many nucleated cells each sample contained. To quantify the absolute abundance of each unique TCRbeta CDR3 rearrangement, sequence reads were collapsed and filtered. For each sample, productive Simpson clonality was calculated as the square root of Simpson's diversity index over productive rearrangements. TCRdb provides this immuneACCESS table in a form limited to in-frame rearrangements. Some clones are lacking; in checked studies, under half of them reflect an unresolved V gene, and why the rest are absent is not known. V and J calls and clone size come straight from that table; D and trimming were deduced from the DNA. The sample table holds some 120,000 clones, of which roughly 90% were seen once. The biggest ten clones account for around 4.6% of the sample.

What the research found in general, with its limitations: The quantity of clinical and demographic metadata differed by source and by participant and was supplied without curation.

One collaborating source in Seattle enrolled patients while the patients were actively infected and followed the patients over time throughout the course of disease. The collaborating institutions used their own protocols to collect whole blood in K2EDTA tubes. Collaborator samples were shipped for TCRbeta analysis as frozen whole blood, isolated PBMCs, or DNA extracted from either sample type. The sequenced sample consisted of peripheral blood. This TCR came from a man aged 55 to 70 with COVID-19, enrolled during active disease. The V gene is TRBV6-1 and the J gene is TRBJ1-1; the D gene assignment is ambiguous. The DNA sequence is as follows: TGTGCCAGCAGTGAGGCGAACACTGAAGCTTTCTTT. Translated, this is CASSEANTEAFF.